This TCR beta chain derives from a study of cytomegalovirus exposure and HLA in healthy donors. The wider study: The same platform used for the 500 to 850 first-cohort repertoires was also used for the 100 to 150 validation repertoires, as a later analysis reported.

The protocol was immunoSEQ multiplex PCR, while the TCRdb copy is restricted to in-frame clones and leaves out a portion. The data contain 150,000 or so clones, 86% of them singletons. The CDR3 spans 13 residues. V lost 4 bases and J lost 3, with 10 bases in between. Germline V gene lookup returns CDR1 SGDLS and CDR2 YYNGEE. The sequence was collected from a man in his late teens or twenties in good health and CMV-seropositive. What was sequenced was PBMCs. The gene calls are TRBV9 and TRBJ1-1; maybe TRBD1 (5 bases). In DNA, the CDR3 is TGTGCCAGCAGCCTCACGGGGGACACTGAAGCTTTCTTT. Translated, it gives CASSLTGDTEAFF.